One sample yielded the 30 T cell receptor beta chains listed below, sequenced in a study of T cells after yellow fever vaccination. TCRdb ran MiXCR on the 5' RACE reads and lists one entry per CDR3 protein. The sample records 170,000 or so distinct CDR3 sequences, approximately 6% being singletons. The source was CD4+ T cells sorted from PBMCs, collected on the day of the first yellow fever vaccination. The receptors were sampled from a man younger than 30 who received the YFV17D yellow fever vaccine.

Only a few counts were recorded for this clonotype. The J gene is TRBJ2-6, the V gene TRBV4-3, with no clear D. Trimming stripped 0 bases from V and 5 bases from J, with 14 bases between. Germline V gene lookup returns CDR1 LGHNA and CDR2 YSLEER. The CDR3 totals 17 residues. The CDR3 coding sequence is TGCGCCAGCAGCCAAGATTTTGGTCCCTTTAGGGCCAACGTCCTGACTTTC. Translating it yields CASSQDFGPFRANVLTF.

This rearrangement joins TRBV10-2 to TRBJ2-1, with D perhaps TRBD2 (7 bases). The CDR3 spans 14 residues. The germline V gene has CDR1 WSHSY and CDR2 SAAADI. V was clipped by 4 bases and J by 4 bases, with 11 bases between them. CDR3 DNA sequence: TGCGCCAGCAGTGTGGGGGGGCTGTACAATGAGCAGTTCTTC. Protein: CASSVGGLYNEQFF.

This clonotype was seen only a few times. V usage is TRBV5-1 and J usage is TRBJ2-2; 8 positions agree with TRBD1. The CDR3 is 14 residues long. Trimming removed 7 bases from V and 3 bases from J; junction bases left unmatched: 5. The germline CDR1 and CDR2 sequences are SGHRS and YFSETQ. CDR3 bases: TGCGCCAGCGAGACAGGGGTCCACACCGGGGAGCTGTTTTTT. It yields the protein CASETGVHTGELFF. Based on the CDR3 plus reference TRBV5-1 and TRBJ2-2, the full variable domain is KAGVTQTPRYLIKTRGQQVTLSCSPISGHRSVSWYQQTPGQGLQFLFEYFSETQRNKGNFPGRFSGRQFSNSRSEMNVSTLELGDSALYLCASETGVHTGELFFGEGSRLTVL.

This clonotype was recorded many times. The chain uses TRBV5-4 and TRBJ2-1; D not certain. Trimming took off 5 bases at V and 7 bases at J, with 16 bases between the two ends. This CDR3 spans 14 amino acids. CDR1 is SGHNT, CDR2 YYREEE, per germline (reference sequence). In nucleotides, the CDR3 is TGTGCCAGCAGAGGGCAGATCCTAGAGAATGAGCAGTTCTTC. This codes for CASRGQILENEQFF.

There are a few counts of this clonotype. This CDR3 reads CSANFVGTAERPQHF. Here the CDR3 DNA reads TGCAGTGCAAACTTCGTCGGGACAGCCGAGAGGCCCCAGCATTTT. The V call is TRBV20-1, the J call TRBJ1-5, with 7 bases identical to TRBD1. Trimming took 6 bases from V and 9 from J; bases not matched to a gene: 17. The CDR3 has 15 amino acids. Germline V CDR1 and CDR2: DFQATT, SNEGSKA (reference sequence).

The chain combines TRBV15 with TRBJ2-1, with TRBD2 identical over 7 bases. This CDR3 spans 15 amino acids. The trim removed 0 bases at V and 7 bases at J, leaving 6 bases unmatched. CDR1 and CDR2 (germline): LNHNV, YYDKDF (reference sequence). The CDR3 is CATSRDQSGGNEQFF. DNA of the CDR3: TGTGCCACCAGCAGAGATCAATCGGGGGGAAATGAGCAGTTCTTC.

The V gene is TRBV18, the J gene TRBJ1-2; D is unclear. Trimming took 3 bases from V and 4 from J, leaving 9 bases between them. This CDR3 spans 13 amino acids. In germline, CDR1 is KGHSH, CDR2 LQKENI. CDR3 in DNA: TGTGCCAGCTCACCTGACCTTCGCTATGGCTACACCTTC. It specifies CASSPDLRYGYTF.

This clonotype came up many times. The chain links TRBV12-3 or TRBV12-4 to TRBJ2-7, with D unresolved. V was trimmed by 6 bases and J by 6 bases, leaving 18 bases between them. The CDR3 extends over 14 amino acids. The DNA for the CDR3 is TGTGCCAGCAGCTCGGCGGTGGCGAATGGCGAGCAGTACGTC. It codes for CASSSAVANGEQYV.

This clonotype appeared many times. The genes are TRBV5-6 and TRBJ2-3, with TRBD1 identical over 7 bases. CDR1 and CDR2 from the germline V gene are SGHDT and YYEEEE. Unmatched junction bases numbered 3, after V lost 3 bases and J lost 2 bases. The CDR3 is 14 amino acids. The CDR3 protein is CASSYQGDTDTQYF. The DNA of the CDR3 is TGTGCCAGCAGCTACCAGGGGGACACAGATACGCAGTATTTT.

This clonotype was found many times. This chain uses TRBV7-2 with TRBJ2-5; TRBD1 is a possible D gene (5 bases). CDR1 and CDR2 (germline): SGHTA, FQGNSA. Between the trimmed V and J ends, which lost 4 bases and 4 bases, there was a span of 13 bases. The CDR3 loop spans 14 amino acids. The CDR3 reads CASSSSTDGETQYF. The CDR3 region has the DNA TGTGCCAGCAGCTCTTCGACAGACGGAGAGACCCAGTACTTC.

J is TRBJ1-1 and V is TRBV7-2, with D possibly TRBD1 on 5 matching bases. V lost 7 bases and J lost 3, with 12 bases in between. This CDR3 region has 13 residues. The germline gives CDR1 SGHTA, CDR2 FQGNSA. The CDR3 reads CASNSGPYTEAFF. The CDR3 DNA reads TGTGCCAGCAACTCAGGGCCCTACACTGAAGCTTTCTTT.

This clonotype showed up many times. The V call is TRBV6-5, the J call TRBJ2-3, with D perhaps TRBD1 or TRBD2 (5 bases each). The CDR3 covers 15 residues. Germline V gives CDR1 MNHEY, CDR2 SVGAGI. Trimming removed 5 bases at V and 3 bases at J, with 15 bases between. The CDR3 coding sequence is TGTGCCAGCAGTACTACGGGACGGACGACAGATACGCAGTATTTT. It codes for CASSTTGRTTDTQYF.

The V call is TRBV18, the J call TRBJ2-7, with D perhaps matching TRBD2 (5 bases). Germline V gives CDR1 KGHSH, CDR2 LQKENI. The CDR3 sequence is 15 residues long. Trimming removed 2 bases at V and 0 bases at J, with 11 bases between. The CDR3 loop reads CASSPFGESSYEQYF. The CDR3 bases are TGTGCCAGCTCACCATTCGGGGAAAGCTCCTACGAGCAGTACTTC.

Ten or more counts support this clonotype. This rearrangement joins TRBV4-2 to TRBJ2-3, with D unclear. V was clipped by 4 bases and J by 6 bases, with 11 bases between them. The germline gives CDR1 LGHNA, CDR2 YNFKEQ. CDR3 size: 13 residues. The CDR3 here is CASSPAKTDTQYF. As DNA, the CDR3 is TGTGCCAGCAGCCCGGCCAAAACCGATACGCAGTATTTT.

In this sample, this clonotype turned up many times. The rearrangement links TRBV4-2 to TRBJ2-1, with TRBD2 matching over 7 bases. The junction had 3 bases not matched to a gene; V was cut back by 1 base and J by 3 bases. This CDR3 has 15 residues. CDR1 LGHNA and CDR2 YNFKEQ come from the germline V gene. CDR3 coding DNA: TGTGCCAGCAGCCAAGGCGGGGAGGGCTACAATGAGCAGTTCTTC. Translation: CASSQGGEGYNEQFF.

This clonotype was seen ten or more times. In nucleotides, the CDR3 is TGTGCCAGCAGCCAAGATCGGGTTTGGACTGAAGCTTTCTTT. Protein: CASSQDRVWTEAFF. The chain carries TRBV4-2 and TRBJ1-1, with D uncertain. The CDR3 consists of 14 residues. V lost 0 bases and J 5 bases, leaving 10 bases between the germline ends. CDR1 LGHNA and CDR2 YNFKEQ come from the germline V gene.

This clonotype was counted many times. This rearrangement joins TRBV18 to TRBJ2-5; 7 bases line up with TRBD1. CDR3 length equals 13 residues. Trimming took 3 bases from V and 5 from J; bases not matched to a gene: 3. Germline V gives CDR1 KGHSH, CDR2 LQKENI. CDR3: CASSPGTAETQYF. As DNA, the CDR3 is TGTGCCAGCTCACCTGGGACAGCGGAGACCCAGTACTTC.

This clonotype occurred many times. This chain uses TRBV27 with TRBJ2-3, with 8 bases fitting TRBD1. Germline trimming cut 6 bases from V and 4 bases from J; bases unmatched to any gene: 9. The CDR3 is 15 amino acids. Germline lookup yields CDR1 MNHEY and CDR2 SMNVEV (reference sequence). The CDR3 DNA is TGTGCCAGCAGAGCCCCCGGACAGGGTGCAGATACGCAGTATTTT. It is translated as CASRAPGQGADTQYF.

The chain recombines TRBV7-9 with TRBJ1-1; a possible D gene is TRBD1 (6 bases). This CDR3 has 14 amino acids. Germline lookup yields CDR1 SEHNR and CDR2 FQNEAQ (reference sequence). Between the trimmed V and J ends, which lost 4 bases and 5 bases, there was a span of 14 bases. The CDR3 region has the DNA TGTGCCAGCAGCTCGCGCGGGGGGCGGACTGAAGCTTTCTTT. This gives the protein CASSSRGGRTEAFF.

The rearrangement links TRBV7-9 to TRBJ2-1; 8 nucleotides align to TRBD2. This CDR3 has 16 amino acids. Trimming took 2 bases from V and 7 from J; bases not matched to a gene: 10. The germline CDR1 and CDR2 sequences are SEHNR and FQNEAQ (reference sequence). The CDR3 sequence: CASSLPPGRGWNEQFF. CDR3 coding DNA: TGTGCCAGCAGCTTACCGCCCGGGAGGGGTTGGAATGAGCAGTTCTTC. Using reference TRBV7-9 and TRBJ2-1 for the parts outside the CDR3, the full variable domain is DTGVSQNPRHKITKRGQNVTFRCDPISEHNRLYWYRQTLGQGPEFLTYFQNEAQLEKSRLLSDRFSAERPKGSFSTLEIQRTEQGDSAMYLCASSLPPGRGWNEQFFGPGTRLTVL.

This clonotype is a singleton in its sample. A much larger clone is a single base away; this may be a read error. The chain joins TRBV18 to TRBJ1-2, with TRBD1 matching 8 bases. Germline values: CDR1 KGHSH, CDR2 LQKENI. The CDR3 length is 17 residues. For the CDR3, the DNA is TGTGCCAGCTCGTCACAGGGGGTCCCCCTGGCTAACTATGGCTACGCCTTC. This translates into CASSSQGVPLANYGYAF.

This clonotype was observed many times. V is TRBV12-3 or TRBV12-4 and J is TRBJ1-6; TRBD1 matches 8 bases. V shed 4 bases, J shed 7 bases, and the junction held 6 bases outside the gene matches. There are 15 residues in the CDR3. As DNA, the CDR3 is TGTGCCAGCAGTTCCTCAGGGGGCCTAAATTCACCCCTCCACTTT. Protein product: CASSSSGGLNSPLHF.

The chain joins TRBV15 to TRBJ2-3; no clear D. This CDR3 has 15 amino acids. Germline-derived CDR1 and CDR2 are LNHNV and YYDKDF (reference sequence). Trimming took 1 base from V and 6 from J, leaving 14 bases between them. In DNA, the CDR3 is TGTGCCACCAGCAGAGGAAATAGTGCCCCTGATACGCAGTATTTT. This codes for CATSRGNSAPDTQYF.

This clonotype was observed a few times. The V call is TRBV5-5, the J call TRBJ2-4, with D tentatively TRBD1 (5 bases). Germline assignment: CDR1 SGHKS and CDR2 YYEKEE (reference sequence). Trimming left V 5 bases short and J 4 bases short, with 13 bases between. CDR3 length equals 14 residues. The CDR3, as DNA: TGTGCCAGCAGTCTGGCAGGGTTGAAAAACATTCAGTACTTC. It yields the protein CASSLAGLKNIQYF.

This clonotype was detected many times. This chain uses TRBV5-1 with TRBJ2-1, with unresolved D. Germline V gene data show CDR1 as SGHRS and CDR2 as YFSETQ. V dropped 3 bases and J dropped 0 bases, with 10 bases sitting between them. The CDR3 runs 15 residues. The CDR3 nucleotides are TGCGCCAGCAGCTCAACAGTAAGCTCCTACAATGAGCAGTTCTTC. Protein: CASSSTVSSYNEQFF.

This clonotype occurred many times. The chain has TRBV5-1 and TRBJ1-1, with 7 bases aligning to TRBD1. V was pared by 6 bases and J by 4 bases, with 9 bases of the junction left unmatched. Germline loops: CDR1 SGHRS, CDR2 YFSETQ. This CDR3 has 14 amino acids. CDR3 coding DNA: TGCGCCAGCACCGGGACAGTAAGTGGCACTGAAGCTTTCTTT. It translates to CASTGTVSGTEAFF.

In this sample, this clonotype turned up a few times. CDR3 in DNA: TGCGCCAGCAGCTTGGTTCCGGGGGCGCGGACAGATACGCAGTATTTT. Amino acid sequence: CASSLVPGARTDTQYF. This chain uses TRBV5-1 with TRBJ2-3; D could derive from TRBD1 or TRBD2 (6 bases each). The V end lost 0 bases, the J end lost 3 bases, and 14 bases lay between the germline ends. CDR1 and CDR2 from the germline V gene are SGHRS and YFSETQ. CDR3 length: 16 amino acids. The full variable domain, in which reference TRBV5-1 and TRBJ2-3 provide the parts outside the CDR3, is KAGVTQTPRYLIKTRGQQVTLSCSPISGHRSVSWYQQTPGQGLQFLFEYFSETQRNKGNFPGRFSGRQFSNSRSEMNVSTLELGDSALYLCASSLVPGARTDTQYFGPGTRLTVL.

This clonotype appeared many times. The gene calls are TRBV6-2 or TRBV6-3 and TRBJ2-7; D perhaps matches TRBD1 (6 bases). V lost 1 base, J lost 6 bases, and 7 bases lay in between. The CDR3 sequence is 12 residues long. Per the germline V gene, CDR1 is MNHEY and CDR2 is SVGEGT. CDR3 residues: CASSYFRGEQYF. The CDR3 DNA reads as TGTGCCAGCAGTTACTTCAGGGGCGAGCAGTACTTC.

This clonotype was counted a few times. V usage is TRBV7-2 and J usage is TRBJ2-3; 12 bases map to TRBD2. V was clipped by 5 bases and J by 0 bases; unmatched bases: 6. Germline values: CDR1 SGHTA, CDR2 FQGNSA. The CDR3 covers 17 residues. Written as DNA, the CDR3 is TGTGCCAGCAGCCTCTGGACTAGCGGGGTTAGCACAGATACGCAGTATTTT. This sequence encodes CASSLWTSGVSTDTQYF.

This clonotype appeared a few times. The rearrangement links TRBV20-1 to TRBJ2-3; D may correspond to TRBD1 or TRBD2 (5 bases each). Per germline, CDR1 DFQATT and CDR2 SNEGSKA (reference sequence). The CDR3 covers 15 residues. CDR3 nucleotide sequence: TGCAGGGGGGTTGGGGCGGGTTCCTTCACAGATACGCAGTATTTT. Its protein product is CRGVGAGSFTDTQYF.